Each of the 9 T cell receptor beta chains below was sequenced from the same sample in a study of T cells of healthy individuals. TCRdb itself ran the 5' RACE reads through MiXCR, one entry per CDR3 protein. The sample shows roughly 76,000 distinct CDR3 sequences, about 5% of them seen only once. The receptors stem from a female donor in good health.

This clonotype showed up just a few times. The genes are TRBV4-2 and TRBJ2-1; TRBD1 agrees at 7 bases. The trim removed 0 bases at V and 4 bases at J, leaving 6 bases unmatched. Germline CDR1 and CDR2: LGHNA and YNFKEQ. CDR3 length: 16 amino acids. The CDR3 DNA follows: TGTGCCAGCAGCCAAGATCTGAGACAGGGATACAATGAGCAGTTCTTC. It translates to CASSQDLRQGYNEQFF.

This clonotype was recorded many times. The chain couples TRBV6-2 or TRBV6-3 to TRBJ1-5, with a weak D call TRBD1 (5 bases). The CDR3 contains 16 residues. Trimming stripped 6 bases from V and 5 bases from J, with 20 bases between. Looked up from germline, CDR1 is MNHEY and CDR2 is SVGEGT. CDR3 in DNA: TGTGCCAGCAGAGACCCCCGGGACCCCAGGGATCAGCCCCAGCATTTT. The encoded protein is CASRDPRDPRDQPQHF.

This clonotype showed up many times. The V call is TRBV24-1, the J call TRBJ2-1, with D perhaps assigned TRBD1 or TRBD2 (6 bases each). This CDR3 comprises 11 residues. Germline values: CDR1 KGHDR, CDR2 SFDVKD. The V end lost 9 bases, the J end lost 9 bases, and 11 bases lay between the germline ends. CDR3 residues: CATGGLGEQFF. DNA for the CDR3: TGTGCCACCGGGGGGCTAGGTGAGCAGTTCTTC.

The chain has TRBV7-9 and TRBJ2-1, with a tentative D call TRBD1 (5 bases). CDR1 is SEHNR, CDR2 FQNEAQ, per germline (reference sequence). The CDR3 spans 14 residues. Trimming left V 3 bases short and J 3 bases short, with 9 bases between. The CDR3 protein is CASSFRDSYNEQFF. CDR3 coding DNA: TGTGCCAGCAGCTTTCGCGACAGCTACAATGAGCAGTTCTTC.

The rearrangement joins TRBV5-1 to TRBJ2-3; TRBD2 is a possible D gene (5 bases). The germline V gene encodes CDR1 SGHRS and CDR2 YFSETQ. The CDR3 consists of 15 residues. V lost 0 bases to trimming and J lost 5 bases, with 13 bases between them. In DNA, the CDR3 is TGCGCCAGCAGCTTGGCAACGGGAAAGGGAGATACGCAGTATTTT. Its protein product is CASSLATGKGDTQYF.

This clonotype was found a few times. The V and J genes are TRBV7-3 and TRBJ2-7; D is tentatively TRBD1 or TRBD2 (7 bases each). This CDR3 contains 14 residues. Germline values: CDR1 SGHTA, CDR2 FQGTGA. Trimming removed 5 bases from V and 4 bases from J, with 15 bases in between. This CDR3 is CASSPQGGQYEQYF. CDR3 nucleotides: TGTGCCAGCAGCCCCCAGGGGGGGCAGTACGAGCAGTACTTC.

The CDR3 bases are TGTGCCAGCAGCCCCGGGAACCCCTTAAATGAGCAGTTCTTC. Protein sequence: CASSPGNPLNEQFF. This chain uses TRBV12-3 or TRBV12-4 with TRBJ2-1; tentative D call: TRBD2 (5 bases). The CDR3 spans 14 residues. Trimming shortened V by 6 bases and J by 7 bases, and 16 bases separated the two germline ends.

This clonotype showed up many times. The rearrangement links TRBV29-1 to TRBJ1-2; D might be TRBD1 (6 bases). This CDR3 comprises 15 residues. V was cut by 1 base and J by 4 bases, with 16 bases left in between. Germline CDR1 and CDR2: SQVTM and ANQGSEA. Here the CDR3 DNA reads TGCAGCGTTGAAGGTTTACAGGGTATGGCCTATGGCTACACCTTC. This sequence encodes CSVEGLQGMAYGYTF.

This clonotype has at least ten counts. The chain joins TRBV9 to TRBJ2-1; 7 bases match TRBD2. CDR3 size: 17 residues. Per the germline V gene, CDR1 is SGDLS and CDR2 is YYNGEE. J gave up 6 bases and V 4 bases, and 16 bases lay outside the gene matches. CDR3 DNA sequence: TGTGCCAGCAGCCCCTCAGGAGCGGGGCCGCTTAGCAATGAGCAGTTCTTC. Encoded protein: CASSPSGAGPLSNEQFF.